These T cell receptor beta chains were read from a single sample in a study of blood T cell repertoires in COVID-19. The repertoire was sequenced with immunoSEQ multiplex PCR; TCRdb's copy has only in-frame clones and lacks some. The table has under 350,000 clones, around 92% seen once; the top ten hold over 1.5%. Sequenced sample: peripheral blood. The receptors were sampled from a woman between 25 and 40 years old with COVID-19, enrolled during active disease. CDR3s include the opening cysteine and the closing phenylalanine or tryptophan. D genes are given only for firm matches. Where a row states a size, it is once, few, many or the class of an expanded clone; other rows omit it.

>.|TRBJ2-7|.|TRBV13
CASSLGRRGHSSYEQYF
TGTGCCAGCAGCTTAGGCCGCAGGGGCCATAGCTCCTACGAGCAGTACTTC
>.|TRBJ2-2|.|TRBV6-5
CASSYGSETGELFF
TGTGCCAGCAGTTACGGGAGCGAAACCGGGGAGCTGTTTTTT
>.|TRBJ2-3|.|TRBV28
CVSGGTDTQYF
TGTGTCTCGGGAGGCACAGATACGCAGTATTTT
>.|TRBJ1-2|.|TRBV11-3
CASSLRGGPYGYTF
TGTGCCAGCAGCTTAAGAGGAGGACCTTATGGCTACACCTTC
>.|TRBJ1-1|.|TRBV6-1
CASSELFGIEAFF
TGTGCCAGCAGTGAATTATTTGGCATTGAAGCTTTCTTT
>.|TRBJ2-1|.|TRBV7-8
CASSFGGRYNEQFF
TGTGCCAGCAGCTTCGGGGGGCGCTACAATGAGCAGTTCTTC
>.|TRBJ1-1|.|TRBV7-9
CASSSGTNHDTEAFF
TGTGCCAGCTCTAGTGGCACTAACCATGACACTGAAGCTTTCTTT
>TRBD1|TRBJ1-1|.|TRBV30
CAWSEGQLNTEAFF
TGTGCCTGGAGCGAGGGACAGTTGAACACTGAAGCTTTCTTT
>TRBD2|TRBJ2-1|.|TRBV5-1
CASSRQGLAGTWNEQFF
TGCGCCAGCAGCAGGCAGGGACTAGCGGGCACTTGGAATGAGCAGTTCTTC
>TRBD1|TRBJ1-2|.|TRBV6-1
CASSEIRGPYGYTF
TGTGCCAGCAGTGAAATAAGGGGGCCGTATGGCTACACCTTC
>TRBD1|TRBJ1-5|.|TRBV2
CASSEGQGKIKPQHF
TGTGCCAGCAGTGAAGGACAGGGAAAAATCAAGCCCCAGCATTTT
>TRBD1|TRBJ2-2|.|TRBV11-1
CASSPTGGGTGELFF
TGTGCCAGCAGCCCAACAGGGGGTGGTACCGGGGAGCTGTTTTTT
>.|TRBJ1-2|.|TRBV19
CASSIQTANYGYTF
TGTGCCAGTAGTATACAGACAGCTAACTATGGCTACACCTTC
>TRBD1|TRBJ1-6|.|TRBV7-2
CASSSMGQGNSPLHF
TGTGCCAGCAGCTCCATGGGACAGGGGAATTCACCCCTCCACTTT
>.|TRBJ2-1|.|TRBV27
CASSLWGGEQFF
TGTGCCAGCAGTTTATGGGGAGGTGAGCAGTTCTTC
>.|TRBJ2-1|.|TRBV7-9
CASSFTVSSYNEQFF
TGTGCCAGCAGCTTTACTGTGAGCTCCTACAATGAGCAGTTCTTC
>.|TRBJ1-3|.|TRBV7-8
CASSSTLVQLGNTIYF
TGTGCCAGCAGCTCCACCCTAGTCCAACTAGGAAACACCATATATTTT
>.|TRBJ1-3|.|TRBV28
CASSIGGTGNTIYF
TGTGCCAGCAGTATAGGAGGGACTGGAAACACCATATATTTT
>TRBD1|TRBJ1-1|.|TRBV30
CAWSPKGGQGLAEAFF
TGTGCCTGGAGTCCGAAAGGGGGACAGGGGTTGGCTGAAGCTTTCTTT
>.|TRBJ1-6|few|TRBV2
CASSLQGRDSPLHF
TGTGCCAGCAGTTTACAGGGTAGGGATTCACCCCTCCACTTT
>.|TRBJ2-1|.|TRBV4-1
CASSQVPSGAQGPEQFF
TGCGCCAGCAGCCAAGTTCCGTCTGGGGCCCAAGGGCCTGAGCAGTTCTTC
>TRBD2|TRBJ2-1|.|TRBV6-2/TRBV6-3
CASRPGGLAIAYNEQFF
TGTGCCAGCAGGCCTGGGGGACTAGCCATAGCCTACAATGAGCAGTTCTTC
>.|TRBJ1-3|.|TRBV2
CASSEEQRTANSGNTIYF
TGTGCCAGCAGTGAAGAACAAAGGACAGCTAACTCTGGAAACACCATATATTTT
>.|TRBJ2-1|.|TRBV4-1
CASSQEGYGEYNEQFF
TGCGCCAGCAGCCAAGAAGGATACGGGGAGTACAATGAGCAGTTCTTC
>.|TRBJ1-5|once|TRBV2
CASGQMQGNQPQHF
TGTGCCAGCGGACAGATGCAGGGGAATCAGCCCCAGCATTTT
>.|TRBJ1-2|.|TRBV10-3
CAISGGDTVSYTF
TGTGCCATCAGTGGGGGAGACACAGTAAGCTACACCTTC
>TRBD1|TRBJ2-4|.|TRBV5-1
CASSSNYGQGGNIQYF
TGCGCCAGCAGCTCCAACTACGGACAGGGCGGGAACATTCAGTACTTC
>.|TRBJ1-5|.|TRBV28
CASSPRHGSNQPQHF
TGTGCCAGCAGTCCAAGACACGGTAGCAATCAGCCCCAGCATTTT
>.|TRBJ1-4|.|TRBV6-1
CASSEAPGQANEKLFF
TGTGCCAGCAGTGAAGCTCCGGGACAAGCTAATGAAAAATTGTTTTTT
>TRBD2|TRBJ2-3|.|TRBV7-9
CASSPRLAGGPGDTQYF
TGTGCCAGCAGCCCACGACTAGCGGGGGGGCCGGGGGATACGCAGTATTTT
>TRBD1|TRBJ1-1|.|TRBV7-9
CASSLGGTGGTVFF
TGTGCCAGCAGCTTAGGCGGGACAGGAGGGACGGTTTTCTTT
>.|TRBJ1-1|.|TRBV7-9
CASRPAGVTNTEAFF
TGTGCCAGCAGGCCTGCGGGGGTAACGAACACTGAAGCTTTCTTT
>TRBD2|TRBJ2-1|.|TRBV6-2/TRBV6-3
CASSPPGTSGIYNEQFF
TGTGCCAGCAGCCCCCCGGGGACTAGCGGAATCTACAATGAGCAGTTCTTC
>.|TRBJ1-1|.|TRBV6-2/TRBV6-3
CASSYEHPTEAFF
TGTGCCAGCAGTTACGAACATCCCACTGAAGCTTTCTTT
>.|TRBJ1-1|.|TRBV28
CASRGPTGTTEAFF
TGTGCCAGCAGGGGACCCACAGGGACCACTGAAGCTTTCTTT
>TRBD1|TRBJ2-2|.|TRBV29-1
CSVDAGQGAINTGELFF
TGCAGCGTTGACGCGGGACAGGGGGCGATTAACACCGGGGAGCTGTTTTTT
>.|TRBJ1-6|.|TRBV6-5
CASCRTRRGNSPLHF
TGTGCCAGCTGCCGGACTCGCAGGGGAAATTCACCCCTCCACTTT
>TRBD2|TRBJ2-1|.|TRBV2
CAWRTSGGPTYNEQFF
TGTGCCTGGAGGACTAGCGGGGGGCCCACCTACAATGAGCAGTTCTTC
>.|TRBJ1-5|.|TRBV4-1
CASSPNPSGSQPQHF
TGCGCCAGCAGCCCTAACCCTTCCGGGTCGCAGCCCCAGCATTTT
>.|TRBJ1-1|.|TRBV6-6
CASSRLRGGQNTEAFF
TGTGCCAGCAGTCGACTTAGAGGCGGGCAGAACACTGAAGCTTTCTTT
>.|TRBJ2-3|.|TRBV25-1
CASSGRGADTQYF
TGTGCCAGCAGTGGAAGAGGCGCAGATACGCAGTATTTT
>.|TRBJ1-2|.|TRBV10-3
CAIGGETRQSEGYTF
TGTGCCATCGGAGGGGAAACCAGGCAATCTGAAGGCTACACCTTC
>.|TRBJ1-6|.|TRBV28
CASRGGRMNSPLHF
TGTGCCAGCAGAGGAGGTAGAATGAATTCACCCCTCCACTTT
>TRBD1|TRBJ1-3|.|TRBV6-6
CASSLGQGRTTIYF
TGTGCCAGCAGTTTGGGACAGGGAAGGACGACCATATATTTT
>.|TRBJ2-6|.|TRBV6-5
CASSYDTTSGANVLTF
TGTGCCAGCAGTTACGATACAACCTCTGGGGCCAACGTCCTGACTTTC
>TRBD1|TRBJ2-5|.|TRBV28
CASRPDRARETQYF
TGTGCCAGCAGACCCGACAGGGCCAGGGAGACCCAGTACTTC
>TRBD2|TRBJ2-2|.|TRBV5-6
CASIGKAGPITGELFF
TGTGCCAGCATCGGAAAAGCGGGGCCGATCACCGGGGAGCTGTTTTTT
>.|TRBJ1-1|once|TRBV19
CASSMNFGRNTEAFF
TGTGCCAGTAGTATGAATTTTGGCAGAAACACTGAAGCTTTCTTT